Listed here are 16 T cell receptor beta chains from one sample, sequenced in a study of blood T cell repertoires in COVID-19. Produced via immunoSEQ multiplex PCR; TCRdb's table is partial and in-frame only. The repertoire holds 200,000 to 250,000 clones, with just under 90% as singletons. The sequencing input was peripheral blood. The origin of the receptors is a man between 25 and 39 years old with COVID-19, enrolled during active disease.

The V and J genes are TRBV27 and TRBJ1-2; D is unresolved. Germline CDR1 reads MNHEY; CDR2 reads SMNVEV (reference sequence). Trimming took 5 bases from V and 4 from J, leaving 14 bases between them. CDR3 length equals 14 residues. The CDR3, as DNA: TGTGCCAGCAGTCCCATCATGAGCGTCTATGGCTACACCTTC. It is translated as CASSPIMSVYGYTF.

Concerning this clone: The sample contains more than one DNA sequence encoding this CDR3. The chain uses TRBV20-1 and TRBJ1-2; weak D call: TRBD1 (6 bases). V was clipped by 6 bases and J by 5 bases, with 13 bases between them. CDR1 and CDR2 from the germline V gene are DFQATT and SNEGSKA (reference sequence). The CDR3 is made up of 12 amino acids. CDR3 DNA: TGCAGTGCAAGTGAGGGGGGTTATGGCTACACCTTC. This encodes CSASEGGYGYTF.

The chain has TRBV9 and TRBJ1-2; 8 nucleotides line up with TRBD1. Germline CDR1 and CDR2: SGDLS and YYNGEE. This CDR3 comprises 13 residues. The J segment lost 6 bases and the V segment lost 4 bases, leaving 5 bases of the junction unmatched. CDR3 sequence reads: CASSTGTGNGYTF. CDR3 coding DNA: TGTGCCAGCAGCACCGGGACAGGAAATGGCTACACCTTC.

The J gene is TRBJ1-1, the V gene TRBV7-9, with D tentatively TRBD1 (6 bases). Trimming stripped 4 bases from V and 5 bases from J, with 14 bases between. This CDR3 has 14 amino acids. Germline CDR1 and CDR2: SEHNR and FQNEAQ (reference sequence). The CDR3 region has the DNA TGTGCCAGCAGCTCCCTGACAGGTAGAACTGAAGCTTTCTTT. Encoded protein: CASSSLTGRTEAFF. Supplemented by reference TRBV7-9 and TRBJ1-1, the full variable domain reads DTGVSQNPRHKITKRGQNVTFRCDPISEHNRLYWYRQTLGQGPEFLTYFQNEAQLEKSRLLSDRFSAERPKGSFSTLEIQRTEQGDSAMYLCASSSLTGRTEAFFGQGTRLTVV.

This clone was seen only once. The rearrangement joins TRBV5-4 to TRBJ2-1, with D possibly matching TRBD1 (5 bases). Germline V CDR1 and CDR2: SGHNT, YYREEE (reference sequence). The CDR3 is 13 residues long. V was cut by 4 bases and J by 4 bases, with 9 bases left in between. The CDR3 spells CASSVTEYNEQFF. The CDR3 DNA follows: TGTGCCAGCAGCGTGACAGAATACAATGAGCAGTTCTTC.

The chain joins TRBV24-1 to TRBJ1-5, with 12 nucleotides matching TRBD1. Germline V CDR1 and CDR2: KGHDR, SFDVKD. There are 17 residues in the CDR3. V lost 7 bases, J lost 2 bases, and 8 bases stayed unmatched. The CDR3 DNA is TGTGCCACCAGCCCGGGACAGGGGGCTTATGGCAATCAGCCCCAGCATTTT. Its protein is CATSPGQGAYGNQPQHF.

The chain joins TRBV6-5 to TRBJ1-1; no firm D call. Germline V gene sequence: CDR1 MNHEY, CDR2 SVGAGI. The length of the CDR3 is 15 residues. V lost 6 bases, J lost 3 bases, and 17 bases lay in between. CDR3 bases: TGTGCCAGCAGGGCGAGGCCGAACGGGGACACTGAAGCTTTCTTT. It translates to CASRARPNGDTEAFF.

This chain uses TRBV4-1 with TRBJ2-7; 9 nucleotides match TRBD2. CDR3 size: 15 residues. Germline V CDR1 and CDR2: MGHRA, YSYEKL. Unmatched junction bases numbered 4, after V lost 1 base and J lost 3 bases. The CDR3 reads CASSQVVAGDYEQYF. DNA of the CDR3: TGCGCCAGCAGCCAAGTAGTAGCGGGAGACTACGAGCAGTACTTC.

CDR3 loop: CAISESRGTGGNEQFF. The CDR3 coding sequence is TGTGCCATCAGTGAGTCGAGGGGGACAGGGGGCAATGAGCAGTTCTTC. V and J are TRBV10-3 and TRBJ2-1; 11 bases agree with TRBD1. J lost 6 bases, V lost 0 bases, and 4 bases had no gene match. CDR1 is ENHRY and CDR2 is SYGVKD in the germline V gene. The CDR3 is 16 residues long.

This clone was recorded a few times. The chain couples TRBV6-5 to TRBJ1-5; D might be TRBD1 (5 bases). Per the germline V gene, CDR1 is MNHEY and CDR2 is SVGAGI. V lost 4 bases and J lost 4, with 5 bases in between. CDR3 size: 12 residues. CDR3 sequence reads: CASSSGNQPQHF. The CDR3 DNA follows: TGTGCCAGCAGTTCAGGGAATCAGCCCCAGCATTTT.

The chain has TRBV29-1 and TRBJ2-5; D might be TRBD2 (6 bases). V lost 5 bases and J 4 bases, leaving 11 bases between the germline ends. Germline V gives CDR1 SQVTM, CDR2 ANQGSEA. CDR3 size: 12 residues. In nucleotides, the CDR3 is TGCAGCGTTTTGGAGGGACGAGAGACCCAGTACTTC. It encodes CSVLEGRETQYF.

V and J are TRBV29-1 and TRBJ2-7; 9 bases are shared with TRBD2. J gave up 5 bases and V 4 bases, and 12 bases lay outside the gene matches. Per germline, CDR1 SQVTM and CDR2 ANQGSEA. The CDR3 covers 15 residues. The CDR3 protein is CSVAKVAGAFNEQYF. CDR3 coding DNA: TGCAGCGTTGCGAAGGTAGCGGGAGCTTTCAACGAGCAGTACTTC.

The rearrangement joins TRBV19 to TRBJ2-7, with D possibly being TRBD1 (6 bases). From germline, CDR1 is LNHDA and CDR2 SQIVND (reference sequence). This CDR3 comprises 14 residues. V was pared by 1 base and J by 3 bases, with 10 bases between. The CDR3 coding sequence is TGTGCCAGTAGTATAGCGAGGGGGAACTACGAGCAGTACTTC. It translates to CASSIARGNYEQYF.

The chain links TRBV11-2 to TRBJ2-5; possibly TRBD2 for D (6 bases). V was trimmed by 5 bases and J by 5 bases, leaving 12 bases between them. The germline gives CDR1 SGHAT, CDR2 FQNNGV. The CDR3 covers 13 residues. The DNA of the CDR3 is TGTGCCAGCAGCCTTCGGGCGGGGGAGACCCAGTACTTC. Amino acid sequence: CASSLRAGETQYF.

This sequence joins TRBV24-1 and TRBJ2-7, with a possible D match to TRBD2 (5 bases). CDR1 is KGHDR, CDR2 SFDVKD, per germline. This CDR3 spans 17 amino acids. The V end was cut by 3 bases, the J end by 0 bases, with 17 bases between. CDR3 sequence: CATSDSRASWTSYEQYF. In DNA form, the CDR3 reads TGTGCCACCAGTGATAGCCGCGCTAGCTGGACCTCCTACGAGCAGTACTTC.

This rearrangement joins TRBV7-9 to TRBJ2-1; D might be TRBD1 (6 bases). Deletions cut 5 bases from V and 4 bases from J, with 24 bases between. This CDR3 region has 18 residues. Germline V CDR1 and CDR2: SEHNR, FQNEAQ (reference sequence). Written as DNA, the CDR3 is TGTGCCAGCAGCCCGCCCACAGGGACCCATCTAGCTTACAATGAGCAGTTCTTC. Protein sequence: CASSPPTGTHLAYNEQFF.